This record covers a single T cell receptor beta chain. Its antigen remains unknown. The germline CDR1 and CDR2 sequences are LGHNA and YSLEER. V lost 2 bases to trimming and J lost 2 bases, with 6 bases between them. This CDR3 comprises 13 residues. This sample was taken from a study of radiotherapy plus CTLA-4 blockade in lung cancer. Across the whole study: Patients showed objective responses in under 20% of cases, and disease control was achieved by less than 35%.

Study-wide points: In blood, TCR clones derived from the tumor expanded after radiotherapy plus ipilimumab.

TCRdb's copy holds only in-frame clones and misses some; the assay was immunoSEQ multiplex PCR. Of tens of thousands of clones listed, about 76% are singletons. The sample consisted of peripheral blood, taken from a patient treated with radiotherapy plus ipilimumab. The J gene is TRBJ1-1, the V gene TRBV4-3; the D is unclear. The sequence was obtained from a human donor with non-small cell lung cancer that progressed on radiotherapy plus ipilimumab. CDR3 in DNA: TGCGCCAGCAGCCAAACAGAAAACACTGAAGCTTTCTTT. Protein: CASSQTENTEAFF.